The 19 T cell receptor beta chains below come from one sample, sequenced in a study of T-cell memory formation after mild COVID-19. TCRdb used MiXCR to reprocess the 5' RACE reads, holding one entry per CDR3 protein. The data show 200,000 or so distinct CDR3 sequences, approximately 10% seen once. The sample comprised PBMCs or a T cell subset sorted from them (not recorded which). The source of these receptors is a man aged 18 to 30 who had mild COVID-19 (a few samples of this study predate the infection). Cell type and time point are not known.

In its sample, this clonotype was seen many times. This sequence joins TRBV12-3 or TRBV12-4 and TRBJ1-2, with 9 bases that match TRBD1. This CDR3 has 13 amino acids. Unmatched junction bases numbered 4, after V lost 6 bases and J lost 5 bases. The CDR3 DNA reads TGTGCCAGCAGCGCGGGACAGGGTTATGGCTACACCTTC. It codes for CASSAGQGYGYTF.

The chain joins TRBV7-6 to TRBJ2-5; D is tentatively TRBD1 or TRBD2 (6 bases each). Germline V gene sequence: CDR1 SGHVS, CDR2 FNYEAQ. Between the trimmed V and J ends, which lost 1 base and 5 bases, there was a span of 14 bases. There are 15 residues in the CDR3. The CDR3 bases are TGTGCCAGCAGCTTAGGGGTCGGGGGCGAGGAGACCCAGTACTTC. Residues: CASSLGVGGEETQYF. Full variable domain (remainder filled in from reference TRBV7-6 and TRBJ2-5): GAGVSQSPRYKVTKRGQDVALRCDPISGHVSLYWYRQALGQGPEFLTYFNYEAQQDKSGLPNDRFSAERPEGSISTLTIQRTEQRDSAMYRCASSLGVGGEETQYFGPGTRLLVL.

There are a few counts of this clonotype. This chain links TRBV5-1 with TRBJ2-5; D might be TRBD2 (6 bases). CDR1 and CDR2 from the germline V gene are SGHRS and YFSETQ. V was trimmed by 3 bases and J by 2 bases, leaving 14 bases between them. CDR3 length: 15 amino acids. Written as DNA, the CDR3 is TGCGCCAGCAGCTGGGCAGGGAGGCTACAAGAGACCCAGTACTTC. Protein sequence: CASSWAGRLQETQYF.

The chain links TRBV4-2 to TRBJ2-5, with D maybe TRBD1 (5 bases). The CDR3 extends over 13 amino acids. Germline values: CDR1 LGHNA, CDR2 YNFKEQ. Trimming removed 0 bases from V and 13 bases from J, with 15 bases in between. CDR3 in DNA: TGTGCCAGCAGCCAAGATCTGGACACGGCCGTGTACTTC. Its protein product is CASSQDLDTAVYF.

There are a few counts of this clonotype. The chain has TRBV11-3 and TRBJ2-2, with 10 bases aligning to TRBD2. Germline V gene lookup returns CDR1 SGHNT and CDR2 YENEEA. V was pared by 5 bases and J by 4 bases, with 4 bases of the junction left unmatched. The CDR3 length is 15 residues. CDR3 sequence reads: CASSKAGGLTGELFF. The CDR3, as DNA: TGTGCCAGCAGCAAAGCGGGGGGGCTCACCGGGGAGCTGTTTTTT.

This clonotype was counted ten times or more. The CDR3 reads CASSLGIAPQSFYEQYF. The CDR3 DNA follows: TGTGCCAGCAGCTTAGGGATTGCCCCACAGTCCTTCTACGAGCAGTACTTC. The J gene is TRBJ2-7, the V gene TRBV7-2, with D unclear. Deletions cut 1 base from V and 3 bases from J, with 19 bases between. The CDR3 covers 17 residues. Germline assignment: CDR1 SGHTA and CDR2 FQGNSA.

The V gene is TRBV12-3 or TRBV12-4, the J gene TRBJ1-1; D uncertain. V was trimmed by 6 bases and J by 4 bases, leaving 15 bases between them. The CDR3 runs 14 residues. CDR3 coding DNA: TGTGCCAGCAGCACCGCGGGGTTTGGCACTGAAGCTTTCTTT. It yields the protein CASSTAGFGTEAFF.

There are many counts of this clonotype. V usage is TRBV4-2 and J usage is TRBJ2-7; D gene unclear. The CDR3 spans 15 residues. With 1 base removed from V and 5 bases from J, the gap between germline ends came to 15 bases. The V gene's germline CDR1 is LGHNA and CDR2 YNFKEQ. CDR3: CASSQAASRSHEQYF. In DNA, the CDR3 is TGTGCCAGCAGCCAAGCTGCTTCGAGGTCTCACGAGCAGTACTTC.

This rearrangement joins TRBV15 to TRBJ2-3; D gene ambiguous. CDR1 is LNHNV and CDR2 is YYDKDF in the germline V gene (reference sequence). The ends were cut back, 1 base at V and 6 bases at J, with 8 bases in the middle. CDR3 length: 13 amino acids. CDR3 in DNA: TGTGCCACCAGCAGAGCCCTAGAGGATACGCAGTATTTT. It encodes CATSRALEDTQYF.

This clonotype came up a few times. V gene TRBV9 combines with J gene TRBJ1-2; D uncertain. Germline V gene data show CDR1 as SGDLS and CDR2 as YYNGEE. V lost 3 bases and J 6 bases, leaving 12 bases between the germline ends. The CDR3 covers 13 residues. The CDR3 sequence: CASSAGTGNGYTF. The CDR3 DNA is TGTGCCAGCAGCGCCGGCACGGGGAATGGCTACACCTTC.

The V and J genes are TRBV12-3 or TRBV12-4 and TRBJ1-4; D is unclear. The V and J ends lost 3 bases and 8 bases respectively, with 13 bases between them. This CDR3 region has 14 residues. The CDR3 reads CASSLTPLGEKLFF. CDR3 sequence (DNA): TGTGCCAGCAGTTTGACCCCACTCGGGGAAAAACTGTTTTTT.

The V gene is TRBV20-1, the J gene TRBJ2-5; D possibly matches TRBD1 or TRBD2 (6 bases each). Trimming removed 6 bases at V and 4 bases at J, with 18 bases between. The CDR3 spans 14 residues. In germline, CDR1 is DFQATT, CDR2 SNEGSKA (reference sequence). The CDR3 DNA follows: TGCAGTGCGCTAAGAGTGGGGGGCCGAGAGACCCAGTACTTC. Encoded protein: CSALRVGGRETQYF.

This clonotype occurred a few times. The chain joins TRBV3-1 to TRBJ1-6; D is perhaps TRBD1 (5 bases). CDR1 and CDR2 from the germline V gene are LGHDT and YNNKEL (reference sequence). The CDR3 covers 15 residues. V was shortened by 1 base and J by 10 bases, with 14 bases between the two germline ends. CDR3 protein: CASSQGAGTKSPLHF. The CDR3 DNA sequence: TGTGCCAGCAGCCAAGGGGCCGGGACTAAGTCACCCCTCCACTTT. The complete variable domain, with remaining parts taken from reference TRBV3-1 and TRBJ1-6, reads DTAVSQTPKYLVTQMGNDKSIKCEQNLGHDTMYWYKQDSKKFLKIMFSYNNKELIINETVPNRFSPKSPDKAHLNLHINSLELGDSAVYFCASSQGAGTKSPLHFGNGTRLTVT.

This clonotype was observed at least ten times. This rearrangement joins TRBV6-6 to TRBJ1-5, with D unclear. Germline V lookup: CDR1 MNHNY, CDR2 SVGAGI (reference sequence). V lost 8 bases to trimming and J lost 8 bases, with 16 bases between them. The CDR3 is 13 residues long. The CDR3 nucleotides read TGTGCCAGCCGTCAACGGGGAATGGAGCCCCAGCATTTT. It is translated as CASRQRGMEPQHF.

This clonotype has ten or more counts. The chain carries TRBV28 and TRBJ2-7; weak D call: TRBD1 (7 bases). The length of the CDR3 is 15 residues. Germline V CDR1 and CDR2: MDHEN, SYDVKM. This CDR3 reads CASTAGQAGTYEQYV. CDR3 in DNA: TGTGCAAGCACGGCCGGACAGGCGGGGACCTACGAGCAGTACGTC.

Only one count was recorded for this clonotype. The V and J genes are TRBV29-1 and TRBJ1-1; 10 bases map to TRBD1. The trim removed 6 bases at V and 2 bases at J, leaving 6 bases unmatched. This CDR3 region has 14 residues. The germline gives CDR1 SQVTM, CDR2 ANQGSEA. CDR3 residues: CSVGGDRGNTEAFF. CDR3 bases: TGCAGCGTCGGGGGGGACAGGGGTAACACTGAAGCTTTCTTT.

This clonotype was found many times. V gene TRBV5-1 combines with J gene TRBJ1-2; D is perhaps TRBD1 (6 bases). With 3 bases removed from V and 8 bases from J, the gap between germline ends came to 17 bases. In germline, CDR1 is SGHRS, CDR2 YFSETQ. This CDR3 spans 14 amino acids. The DNA of the CDR3 is TGCGCCAGCAGCTCCGGGGGCAGGGGAGAAGGCTACACCTTC. It codes for CASSSGGRGEGYTF.

This clonotype was seen a few times. The chain combines TRBV29-1 with TRBJ2-3; no clear D gene. Germline values: CDR1 SQVTM, CDR2 ANQGSEA. The CDR3 runs to 10 residues. The V end was cut by 4 bases, the J end by 4 bases, with 3 bases between. The CDR3, as DNA: TGCAGCGTTGCGGCAGATACGCAGTATTTT. This sequence encodes CSVAADTQYF.

The V and J genes are TRBV5-4 and TRBJ2-7; D tentatively fits TRBD1 or TRBD2 (5 bases each). The DNA matches TRBJ2-1 better at its end, which makes the J call doubtful. CDR1 and CDR2 (germline): SGHNT, YYREEE (reference sequence). CDR3 length: 17 amino acids. The CDR3 protein is CASSLAYRGGRAREQFF. In DNA form, the CDR3 reads TGTGCCAGCAGCTTGGCCTACCGGGGCGGACGCGCTCGGGAGCAGTTCTTC.